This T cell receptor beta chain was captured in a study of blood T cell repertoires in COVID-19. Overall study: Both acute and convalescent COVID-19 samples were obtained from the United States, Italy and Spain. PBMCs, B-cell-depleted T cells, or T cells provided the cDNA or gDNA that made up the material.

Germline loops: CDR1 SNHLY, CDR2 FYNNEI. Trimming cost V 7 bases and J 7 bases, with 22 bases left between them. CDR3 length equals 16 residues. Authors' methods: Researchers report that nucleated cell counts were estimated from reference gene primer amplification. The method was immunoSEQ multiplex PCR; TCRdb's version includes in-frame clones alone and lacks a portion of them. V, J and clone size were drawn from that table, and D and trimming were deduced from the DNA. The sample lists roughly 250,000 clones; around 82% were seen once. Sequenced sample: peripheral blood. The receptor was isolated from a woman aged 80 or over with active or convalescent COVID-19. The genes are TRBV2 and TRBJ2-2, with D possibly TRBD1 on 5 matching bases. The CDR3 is CASTPKTGGIIGELFF. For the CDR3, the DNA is TGTGCCAGCACCCCAAAAACAGGTGGGATCATCGGGGAGCTGTTTTTT.